Below are 11 T cell receptor beta chains sequenced from a single sample in a study of T-cell memory formation after mild COVID-19 (dated by TCRdb to the early 2020s). To prepare the library, 5' RACE was applied. The sequencer listed for this sample is Illumina NovaSeq 6000. TCRdb reran the public reads through fastp at Q25 and MiXCR, keeping productive beta chains. Rows with one shared CDR3 protein collapse into an entry with the most common genes and DNA. The sample data list 90,000 to 120,000 distinct CDR3 sequences, and 15% to 20% of these were observed just once. The ten biggest clones cover roughly 5.5% of the sample. The specimen was PBMCs or a T cell subset sorted from them (not recorded which). These receptors were collected from a man younger than 35 who had mild COVID-19 (a few samples of this study predate the infection). The sample titles of this study are shuffled in the database, so cell type and time point are left out; the donor was told from shared clones.

This clonotype was counted at least ten times. This chain uses TRBV4-3 with TRBJ2-1; D ambiguous. Germline V gene data show CDR1 as LGHNA and CDR2 as YSLEER. V was clipped by 5 bases and J by 8 bases, with 16 bases between them. The CDR3 is 14 amino acids. The CDR3 sequence is CASSTRPVGDEQFF. The CDR3 DNA is TGCGCCAGCAGCACCCGCCCCGTTGGGGATGAGCAGTTCTTC.

The chain's CDR3 is CASSFLAGQETQYF. CDR3 DNA sequence: TGTGCCAGCAGCTTCCTAGCGGGGCAAGAGACCCAGTACTTC. This chain connects TRBV7-2 to TRBJ2-5; 9 nucleotides line up with TRBD2. Trimming cost V 3 bases and J 2 bases; bases outside gene matches: 1. Looked up from germline, CDR1 is SGHTA and CDR2 is FQGNSA. The CDR3 consists of 14 residues.

CDR3 residues: CASSPGPYYGYTF. The CDR3 DNA reads TGTGCCAGCAGTCCCGGGCCTTACTATGGCTACACCTTC. The V gene is TRBV28, the J gene TRBJ1-2; D is unresolved. V was clipped by 5 bases and J by 3 bases, with 10 bases between them. The germline V gene has CDR1 MDHEN and CDR2 SYDVKM. The CDR3 consists of 13 residues.

The genes are TRBV7-9 and TRBJ2-3; the D gene is possibly TRBD2 (5 bases). This CDR3 spans 15 amino acids. The germline CDR1 and CDR2 sequences are SEHNR and FQNEAQ (reference sequence). V gave up 5 bases and J gave up 2 bases, with 14 bases separating them. The CDR3 DNA is TGTGCCAGCAGCCCGGGGTCACAGTCCACAGATACGCAGTATTTT. Protein: CASSPGSQSTDTQYF.

The chain combines TRBV20-1 with TRBJ2-3, with TRBD2 matching 13 bases. The CDR3 loop spans 14 amino acids. V dropped 5 bases and J dropped 7; count of bases not matched to a gene: 6. Germline V gene lookup returns CDR1 DFQATT and CDR2 SNEGSKA (reference sequence). The CDR3 spells CSAFGLAGVNTQYF. CDR3 nucleotides: TGCAGTGCTTTCGGACTAGCGGGAGTGAATACGCAGTATTTT.

The chain links TRBV20-1 to TRBJ2-3; D possibly corresponds to TRBD2 (5 bases). CDR1 is DFQATT and CDR2 is SNEGSKA in the germline V gene (reference sequence). The CDR3 loop spans 13 amino acids. The germline V and J ends were trimmed by 0 bases and 5 bases, with 9 bases remaining between them. This chain's CDR3 is CSARESGVDTQYF. The CDR3 DNA is TGCAGTGCTAGAGAGTCCGGGGTAGATACGCAGTATTTT.

J is TRBJ2-5 and V is TRBV2, with D perhaps TRBD1 (6 bases). With 10 bases removed from V and 1 base from J, the gap between germline ends came to 13 bases. Germline V CDR1 and CDR2: SNHLY, FYNNEI. The CDR3 sequence is 13 residues long. In DNA, the CDR3 is TGTGCCACCAGGGGAGACATCCAAGAGACCCAGTACTTC. Its protein product is CATRGDIQETQYF. Supplemented by reference TRBV2 and TRBJ2-5, the full variable domain reads EPEVTQTPSHQVTQMGQEVILRCVPISNHLYFYWYRQILGQKVEFLVSFYNNEISEKSEIFDDQFSVERPDGSNFTLKIRSTKLEDSAMYFCATRGDIQETQYFGPGTRLLVL.

The CDR3 spells CATTAGRTQGGNTIYF. CDR3 sequence (DNA): TGTGCCACCACTGCCGGTAGGACCCAGGGAGGAAACACCATATATTTT. The chain links TRBV7-2 to TRBJ1-3, with TRBD1 as a possible D gene (5 bases). This CDR3 has 16 residues. The V gene's germline CDR1 is SGHTA and CDR2 FQGNSA. Trimming cost V 10 bases and J 4 bases, with 23 bases left between them.

This clonotype was picked up a small number of times. V and J are TRBV6-6 and TRBJ2-4; the D gene is possibly TRBD2 (6 bases). V was shortened by 4 bases and J by 8 bases, with 15 bases between the two germline ends. The germline gives CDR1 MNHNY, CDR2 SVGAGI (reference sequence). The CDR3 spans 14 residues. The CDR3 protein is CASSWTTPTDIQYF. Written as DNA, the CDR3 is TGTGCCAGCAGTTGGACTACCCCCACGGACATTCAGTACTTC.

This clonotype was seen only a few times. The V gene is TRBV5-1, the J gene TRBJ2-7; possibly TRBD1 for D (6 bases). The CDR3 extends over 15 amino acids. Trimming stripped 4 bases from V and 6 bases from J, with 20 bases between. Germline loops: CDR1 SGHRS, CDR2 YFSETQ. The CDR3 region is CASSLPRGVNSEQYF. CDR3 in DNA: TGCGCCAGCAGCCTCCCCAGGGGCGTGAATTCCGAGCAGTACTTC.

V and J are TRBV7-3 and TRBJ2-5; D is perhaps TRBD2 (6 bases). Per the germline V gene, CDR1 is SGHTA and CDR2 is FQGTGA. This CDR3 region has 13 residues. V was pared by 5 bases and J by 5 bases, with 12 bases between. The CDR3 loop is CASSRNGGETQYF. The DNA for the CDR3 is TGTGCCAGCAGCCGGAATGGGGGGGAGACCCAGTACTTC.